The 27 T cell receptor beta chains below come from one sample, sequenced in a study of blood T cell repertoires in COVID-19 (dated by TCRdb to 2020 to 2021). Receptor libraries were prepared by the immunoSEQ multiplex PCR assay. Here the immuneACCESS table is served through TCRdb, limited to in-frame sequences with V and J called. Missing clones are a known gap in these copies; in checked studies unresolved V genes cover under half, and the rest lacks a known reason. A total of about 190,000 clones appear in this sample, about nine tenths of them only once. About 1.1% of the sample comes from the top ten. The source material was peripheral blood. Every receptor here comes from a man aged 25-40 years with acute or convalescent COVID-19.

Only one count was recorded for this clone. The sample carries other DNA sequences with the same CDR3. The rearrangement links TRBV6-5 to TRBJ1-2; TRBD1 might be the D (5 bases). The V and J ends lost 6 bases and 5 bases respectively, with 10 bases between them. The CDR3 loop spans 12 amino acids. The germline V gene has CDR1 MNHEY and CDR2 SVGAGI. The CDR3 loop is CASRSGGYGYTF. CDR3 nucleotide sequence: TGTGCCAGCAGAAGCGGGGGGTATGGCTACACCTTC.

The V and J genes are TRBV27 and TRBJ2-1; 7 bases are shared with TRBD2. The trim removed 8 bases at V and 0 bases at J, leaving 22 bases unmatched. This CDR3 comprises 20 residues. The germline CDR1 and CDR2 sequences are MNHEY and SMNVEV (reference sequence). This chain's CDR3 is CASPFPRDYSLISSYNEQFF. The CDR3 DNA sequence: TGTGCCAGCCCTTTCCCCCGGGACTACTCCCTTATTAGCTCCTACAATGAGCAGTTCTTC.

This chain links TRBV12-3 or TRBV12-4 with TRBJ1-1; 11 positions match TRBD1. With 7 bases clipped from V and 10 bases from J, the junction kept 8 bases outside the gene matches. This CDR3 is 13 amino acids long. DNA of the CDR3: TGTGCCAGCACTAGGACAGGGGGCTTGGCAGCTTTCTTT. Translated: CASTRTGGLAAFF.

With respect to this clone: One junction end does not reproduce the germline sequence, and a read error may be involved. The chain couples TRBV7-7 to TRBJ1-5; TRBD1 matches 7 bases. Germline loops: CDR1 SSHAT, CDR2 FNYEAQ (reference sequence). The length of the CDR3 is 15 residues. The CDR3 reads CASSLTGTEDQPQHF. CDR3 nucleotide sequence: TGTGCTAGCAGTCTCACCGGGACAGAAGATCAGCCCCAGCATTTT. Supplemented by reference TRBV7-7 and TRBJ1-5, the full variable domain reads GAGVSQSPRYKVTKRGQDVTLRCDPISSHATLYWYQQALGQGPEFLTYFNYEAQPDKSGLPSDRFSAERPEGSISTLTIQRTEQRDSAMYRCASSLTGTEDQPQHFGDGTRLSIL.

The chain couples TRBV12-5 to TRBJ1-1, with TRBD1 as a possible D gene (5 bases). V was trimmed by 7 bases and J by 2 bases, leaving 17 bases between them. The CDR3 length is 15 residues. Germline CDR1 and CDR2: LGHNT and FRNRAP. CDR3 sequence reads: CASAPGRGRNTEAFF. The CDR3 DNA reads TGTGCTAGTGCCCCGGGGAGGGGCCGAAACACTGAAGCTTTCTTT.

The rearrangement joins TRBV11-2 to TRBJ1-1; D is undetermined. This CDR3 has 12 residues. The germline V gene encodes CDR1 SGHAT and CDR2 FQNNGV. Trimming left V 2 bases short and J 10 bases short, with 11 bases between. CDR3 amino acids: CASSLNLRLAFF. CDR3 DNA sequence: TGTGCCAGCAGCTTAAATTTGCGGCTAGCTTTCTTT.

The genes are TRBV19 and TRBJ1-1; 7 bases fit TRBD1. Trimming removed 5 bases from V and 2 bases from J; junction bases left unmatched: 20. Germline assignment: CDR1 LNHDA and CDR2 SQIVND (reference sequence). The CDR3 totals 19 residues. CDR3 loop: CASSLSRARGSFTNTEAFF. CDR3 coding DNA: TGTGCCAGTAGTCTCTCCCGGGCCAGGGGGTCCTTCACAAACACTGAAGCTTTCTTT. Full variable domain (outside the CDR3, taken from reference TRBV19 and TRBJ1-1): DGGITQSPKYLFRKEGQNVTLSCEQNLNHDAMYWYRQDPGQGLRLIYYSQIVNDFQKGDIAEGYSVSREKKESFPLTVTSAQKNPTAFYLCASSLSRARGSFTNTEAFFGQGTRLTVV.

The V and J genes are TRBV18 and TRBJ1-4; no firm D call. CDR1 and CDR2 (germline): KGHSH, LQKENI. V lost 8 bases and J 4 bases, leaving 14 bases between the germline ends. This CDR3 region has 14 residues. CDR3 DNA sequence: TGTGCCAGCCATGGAGGTGGGAATAATGAAAAACTGTTTTTT. It specifies CASHGGGNNEKLFF.

The count of this clone is one. The J gene is TRBJ1-6, the V gene TRBV6-1; D is ambiguous. V gave up 3 bases and J gave up 7 bases, with 4 bases separating them. The CDR3 consists of 12 residues. The germline CDR1 and CDR2 sequences are MNHNS and SASEGT. The CDR3 coding sequence is TGTGCCAGCAGTGACGGGAATTCACCCCTCCACTTT. Translated: CASSDGNSPLHF.

This clone was seen once. The genes are TRBV30 and TRBJ2-1; TRBD1 matches at 10 bases. V shed 6 bases and J 12 bases; nucleotides not matched to a gene: 8. Per the germline V gene, CDR1 is GTSNPN and CDR2 is SVGIG (reference sequence). The CDR3 is 12 residues long. Written as DNA, the CDR3 is TGTGCCTGCCGGGACAGGGGAATGGGGCAGTTCTTC. Residues: CACRDRGMGQFF.

V is TRBV19 and J is TRBJ2-3, with 14 bases that match TRBD2. The CDR3 has 19 residues. With V trimmed by 3 bases and J by 0 bases, 8 bases remained unmatched. In germline, CDR1 is LNHDA, CDR2 SQIVND (reference sequence). DNA for the CDR3: TGTGCCAGTAGTATGTCCGGGACTAGCGGGGGCCGGAGCACAGATACGCAGTATTTT. As protein: CASSMSGTSGGRSTDTQYF. The whole variable domain, filled in from reference TRBV19 and TRBJ2-3, reads DGGITQSPKYLFRKEGQNVTLSCEQNLNHDAMYWYRQDPGQGLRLIYYSQIVNDFQKGDIAEGYSVSREKKESFPLTVTSAQKNPTAFYLCASSMSGTSGGRSTDTQYFGPGTRLTVL.

The chain has TRBV19 and TRBJ1-1; 8 nucleotides match TRBD1. Trimming took 3 bases from V and 1 from J; bases not matched to a gene: 4. The CDR3 is 15 residues long. Germline V gene sequence: CDR1 LNHDA, CDR2 SQIVND (reference sequence). CDR3 coding DNA: TGTGCCAGTAGTATGGGTGACAGGGGGAACACTGAAGCTTTCTTT. Residues: CASSMGDRGNTEAFF.

The chain has TRBV3-1 (or the pseudogene TRBV3-2) and TRBJ1-2; perhaps TRBD1 as D (5 bases). V lost 4 bases to trimming and J lost 4 bases, with 10 bases between them. Germline assignment: CDR1 LGHDT and CDR2 YNNKEL (reference sequence). The CDR3 has 13 amino acids. CDR3 in amino acids: CASSPDTGYGYTF. CDR3 coding DNA: TGTGCCAGCAGCCCGGACACAGGCTATGGCTACACCTTC.

The chain employs TRBV20-1 and TRBJ1-5; D is perhaps TRBD1 (6 bases). The V gene lost 3 bases and the J gene lost 11 bases, with 32 bases spanning the gap. CDR1 and CDR2 (germline): DFQATT, SNEGSKA (reference sequence). This CDR3 contains 18 residues. CDR3 in DNA: TGCAGTGCTAGTCGGCGGACAGCCCTACTATCAGCCTCATCAGCCCAGCATTTT. Its protein product is CSASRRTALLSASSAQHF.

This rearrangement joins TRBV5-1 to TRBJ2-3; 7 nucleotides line up with TRBD1. V dropped 0 bases and J dropped 6; count of bases not matched to a gene: 7. Germline V gene data show CDR1 as SGHRS and CDR2 as YFSETQ. The CDR3 contains 15 residues. CDR3 protein: CASSLGVWGQDTQYF. The CDR3 bases are TGCGCCAGCAGCTTGGGAGTTTGGGGACAGGATACGCAGTATTTT.

The V gene is TRBV2, the J gene TRBJ2-1, with TRBD2 as a possible D gene (7 bases). In germline, CDR1 is SNHLY, CDR2 FYNNEI. CDR3 length equals 15 residues. Deletions cut 1 base from V and 6 bases from J, with 13 bases between. CDR3 sequence: CASSEVGGPVNEQFF. DNA of the CDR3: TGTGCCAGCAGTGAAGTGGGGGGGCCTGTCAATGAGCAGTTCTTC.

The chain combines TRBV5-1 with TRBJ1-2, with D hard to call. Trimming pared 0 bases from V and 4 bases from J, leaving 10 bases between. The CDR3 has 14 residues. Germline loops: CDR1 SGHRS, CDR2 YFSETQ. The CDR3 spells CASSLVSQIYGYTF. The CDR3 bases are TGCGCCAGCAGCTTGGTTTCACAGATCTATGGCTACACCTTC.

The chain links TRBV10-1 to TRBJ2-3; no reliable D call. V lost 4 bases and J 4 bases, leaving 6 bases between the germline ends. The germline V gene has CDR1 WNHNN and CDR2 SYGVQD (reference sequence). The CDR3 totals 12 residues. CDR3 residues: CASSASADTQYF. CDR3 bases: TGCGCCAGCAGTGCATCGGCAGATACGCAGTATTTT.

This chain connects TRBV19 to TRBJ1-4; D remains unclear. The CDR3 spans 14 residues. Germline values: CDR1 LNHDA, CDR2 SQIVND (reference sequence). Trimming removed 7 bases at V and 4 bases at J, with 13 bases between. The CDR3 protein is CASNNGVHNEKLFF. The CDR3 coding sequence is TGTGCCAGTAACAACGGGGTCCATAATGAAAAACTGTTTTTT.

A remark on this clone: This CDR3 is also generated by other DNA sequences in the sample. The genes are TRBV19 and TRBJ2-5; 7 bases map to TRBD1. The trim removed 4 bases at V and 2 bases at J, leaving 1 base unmatched. This CDR3 region has 13 residues. Germline-derived CDR1 and CDR2 are LNHDA and SQIVND (reference sequence). The CDR3 DNA is TGTGCCAGTAGTACGACAGGGCAAGAGACCCAGTACTTC. Translated: CASSTTGQETQYF.

The J gene is TRBJ1-6, the V gene TRBV5-6, with D possibly matching TRBD1 (5 bases). With 4 bases removed from V and 8 bases from J, the gap between germline ends came to 16 bases. The CDR3 totals 15 residues. Germline V gives CDR1 SGHDT, CDR2 YYEEEE. In nucleotides, the CDR3 is TGTGCCAGCAGCCCCGATGCGGGACTTTATTCACCCCTCCACTTT. Its translation: CASSPDAGLYSPLHF.

V usage is TRBV19 and J usage is TRBJ1-2; D unclear. This CDR3 is 13 amino acids long. V was pared by 5 bases and J by 6 bases, with 13 bases between. Germline lookup yields CDR1 LNHDA and CDR2 SQIVND (reference sequence). CDR3 region: CASSDAGGDGYTF. As DNA, the CDR3 is TGTGCCAGTAGTGACGCGGGAGGAGATGGCTACACCTTC.

The chain links TRBV28 to TRBJ2-7; 11 nucleotides match TRBD1. Germline values: CDR1 MDHEN, CDR2 SYDVKM. The CDR3 extends over 18 amino acids. The J segment lost 1 base and the V segment lost 2 bases, leaving 10 bases of the junction unmatched. For the CDR3, the DNA is TGTGCCAGCAGTTTACCAAGGAGGACAGGGGGCTCGTCCTACGAGCAGTACTTC. Amino acids: CASSLPRRTGGSSYEQYF.

This clone appeared once. The chain uses TRBV6-6 and TRBJ1-3; possibly TRBD1 for D (6 bases). Germline CDR1 is MNHNY and CDR2 is SVGAGI (reference sequence). CDR3 length: 14 amino acids. Deletions cut 7 bases from V and 0 bases from J, with 10 bases between. Written as DNA, the CDR3 is TGTGCCAGCACCAAGGGGGTCTCTGGAAACACCATATATTTT. Translated, it gives CASTKGVSGNTIYF.

This sequence joins TRBV19 and TRBJ2-1, with 8 bases that match TRBD1. CDR3 length equals 16 residues. CDR1 and CDR2 from the germline V gene are LNHDA and SQIVND (reference sequence). After removal of 6 bases from V and 4 bases from J, the junction contained 11 bases not matched to a gene. The CDR3 sequence is CASSRTWTGLYNEQFF. CDR3 nucleotides: TGTGCCAGTAGCCGAACCTGGACAGGGCTGTACAATGAGCAGTTCTTC.

The chain is built from TRBV7-9 and TRBJ1-3; TRBD1 matches at 7 bases. The CDR3 sequence is 15 residues long. The V segment lost 5 bases and the J segment 0 bases; nucleotides outside the gene matches: 4. CDR1 SEHNR and CDR2 FQNEAQ come from the germline V gene (reference sequence). The CDR3 DNA is TGTGCCAGCAGCGGACGGGACAGCTCTGGAAACACCATATATTTT. Amino acid sequence: CASSGRDSSGNTIYF.

V and J are TRBV18 and TRBJ1-6; 7 bases agree with TRBD1. Germline V gene sequence: CDR1 KGHSH, CDR2 LQKENI. The V segment lost 3 bases and the J segment 7 bases; nucleotides outside the gene matches: 9. CDR3 size: 16 residues. The CDR3 DNA reads TGTGCCAGCTCACCGCGTATGGGACAGCTAAATTCACCCCTCCACTTT. Protein sequence: CASSPRMGQLNSPLHF.